This TCR beta chain was obtained from a study of patients and donors after allogeneic stem cell transplantation. Using its own MiXCR run on the RT-PCR reads, TCRdb lists one record per CDR3 protein. The table lists over 350,000 distinct CDR3 sequences, 15% to 20% of them singletons. Input material: blood, either unsorted or a sorted T cell fraction (not recorded which). The sequence was obtained from a human donor who was either an allogeneic HSCT recipient or a stem cell or donor lymphocyte infusion donor (not recorded which). It is not recorded whose cells these are; they may come from a transplant donor.

Here the CDR3 DNA reads TGTGCCACCATCAGGCAGGCCGGGACTGAAGCTTTCTTT. It yields the protein CATIRQAGTEAFF. This sequence joins TRBV12-3 or TRBV12-4 and TRBJ1-1; D unresolved. The CDR3 length is 13 residues. V lost 10 bases to trimming and J lost 5 bases, with 17 bases between them.